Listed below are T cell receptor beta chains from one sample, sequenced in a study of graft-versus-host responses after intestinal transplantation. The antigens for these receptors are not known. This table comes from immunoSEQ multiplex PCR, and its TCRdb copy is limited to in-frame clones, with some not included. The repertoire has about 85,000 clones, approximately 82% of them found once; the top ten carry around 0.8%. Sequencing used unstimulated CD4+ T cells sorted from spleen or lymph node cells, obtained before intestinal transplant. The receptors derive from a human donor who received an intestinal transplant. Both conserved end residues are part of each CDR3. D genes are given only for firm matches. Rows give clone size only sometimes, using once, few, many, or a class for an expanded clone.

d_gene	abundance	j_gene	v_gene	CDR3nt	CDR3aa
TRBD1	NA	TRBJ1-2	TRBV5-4	TGTGCCAGCACCGGGACAGTCAACTATGGCTACACCTTC	CASTGTVNYGYTF
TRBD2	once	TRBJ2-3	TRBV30	TGTGCCTGGAGGATTTTTTCAGCGGGGCACACAGATACGCAGTATTTT	CAWRIFSAGHTDTQYF
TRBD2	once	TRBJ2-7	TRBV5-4	TGTGCCAGCAGCCAATGGGACGGGGGGTCCTACGAGCAGTACTTC	CASSQWDGGSYEQYF
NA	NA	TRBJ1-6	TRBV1	TGCACCAGCAGCCAAGCCGGACAGTATCACCGGGAGGCCCTCCACTTT	CTSSQAGQYHREALHF
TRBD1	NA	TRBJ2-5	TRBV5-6	TGTGCCAGCAGTAAGACAGGGCCCGGAGAGACCCAGTACTTC	CASSKTGPGETQYF
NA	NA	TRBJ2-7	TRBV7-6	TGTGCCAGCAGCTCACTGAAGGGGAAAATATACGAGCAGTACTTC	CASSSLKGKIYEQYF
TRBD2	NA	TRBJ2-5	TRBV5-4	TGTGCCAGCAGCTTGGTGGCGGGAGCCGGGAAGACCCAGTACTTC	CASSLVAGAGKTQYF
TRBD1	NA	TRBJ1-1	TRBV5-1	TGCGCCAGCAGTTTTGGTAGAAGGGCAGGGGGGTTCACTGAAGCTTTCTTT	CASSFGRRAGGFTEAFF
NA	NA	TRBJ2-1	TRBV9	TGTGCCAGCAGCGTCGACAGGATCGATGGTGAGCAGTTCTTC	CASSVDRIDGEQFF
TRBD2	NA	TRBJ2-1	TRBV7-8	TGTGCCAGCAGCTTAGACAAACTAGCGGGAGCCCTGCCCTCCTACAATGAGCAGTTCTTC	CASSLDKLAGALPSYNEQFF
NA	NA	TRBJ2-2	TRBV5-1	TGCGCCAGCGAGACAGGGACTAGTAACCCCGGGGAGCTGTTTTTT	CASETGTSNPGELFF
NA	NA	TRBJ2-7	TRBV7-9	TGTGCCAGCAGCTTAGGCCCCGCGGGCGCCTACGAGCAGTACTTC	CASSLGPAGAYEQYF
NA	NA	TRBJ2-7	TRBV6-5	TGTGCCAGCAGTTACTCGAATCGGGGGTCTGAGCAGTACTTC	CASSYSNRGSEQYF
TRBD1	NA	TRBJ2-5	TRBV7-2	TGTGCCAGCAGCTTAAGAAGTACAGGGGGGTGGGAGACCCAGTACTTC	CASSLRSTGGWETQYF
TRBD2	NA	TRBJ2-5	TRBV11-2	TGTGCCAGCAGCCAGCTGGGAGGGACTCAAGAGACCCAGTACTTC	CASSQLGGTQETQYF
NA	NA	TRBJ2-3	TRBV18	TGTGCCAGCTCACTCTTAAACAGGGAATTAGATACGCAGTATTTT	CASSLLNRELDTQYF
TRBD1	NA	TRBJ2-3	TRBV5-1	TGCGCCAGCAGCTTCGGGACAGGGTTGACAGATACGCAGTATTTT	CASSFGTGLTDTQYF
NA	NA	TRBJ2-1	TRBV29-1	TGCAGCGTTCAAAAGGGAGTCTATGAGCAGTTCTTC	CSVQKGVYEQFF
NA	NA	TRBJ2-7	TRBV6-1	TGTGCCAGCAGTGAATGGTTGGCGGGGACAGTCTACGAGCAGTACTTC	CASSEWLAGTVYEQYF
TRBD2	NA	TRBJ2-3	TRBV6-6	TGTGCCAGCGACGAACCTAGCGGGGGGACAGCTACGCAGTATTTT	CASDEPSGGTATQYF